This T cell receptor beta chain was observed in a study of T cells in tumors after PD-1 blockade. Study-level background: Patients had no prior checkpoint blockade, systemic immunosuppressants, or anti-cancer therapy within 4 weeks. Each patient got pembrolizumab 200 mg every 3 weeks or cemiplimab 350 mg every 2 weeks.

Tumor or blood genomic DNA was sequenced, with inputs of roughly 616 ng to 6,004 ng. The CDR3 covers 13 residues. Germline V gene lookup returns CDR1 MNHEY and CDR2 SVGAGI. Trimming removed 2 bases at V and 7 bases at J, with 12 bases between. The assay was immunoSEQ multiplex PCR, and TCRdb's table has in-frame clones only and misses some. The repertoire has roughly 19,000 clones, over 70% of them found once; the top ten carry roughly 25%. The receptor comes from a human donor with advanced basal cell or squamous cell carcinoma (not recorded which). The rearrangement joins TRBV6-5 to TRBJ2-7; D gene ambiguous. The sample in question was PBMCs, obtained after anti-PD-1 therapy. The chain's CDR3 is CASSYAGDREQYF. As DNA, the CDR3 is TGTGCCAGCAGTTACGCAGGAGATAGGGAGCAGTACTTC.